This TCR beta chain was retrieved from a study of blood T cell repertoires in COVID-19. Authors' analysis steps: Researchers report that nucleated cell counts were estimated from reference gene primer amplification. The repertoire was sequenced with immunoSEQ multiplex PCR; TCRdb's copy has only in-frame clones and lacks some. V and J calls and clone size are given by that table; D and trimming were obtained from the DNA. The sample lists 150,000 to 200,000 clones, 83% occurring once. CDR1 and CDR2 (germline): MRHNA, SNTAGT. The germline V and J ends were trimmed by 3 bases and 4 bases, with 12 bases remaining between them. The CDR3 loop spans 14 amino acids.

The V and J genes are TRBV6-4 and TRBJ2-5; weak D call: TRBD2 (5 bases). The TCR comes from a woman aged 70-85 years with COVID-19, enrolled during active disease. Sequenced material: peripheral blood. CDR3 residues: CASSEGEALETQYF. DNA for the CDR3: TGTGCCAGCAGTGAGGGAGAAGCATTAGAGACCCAGTACTTC.